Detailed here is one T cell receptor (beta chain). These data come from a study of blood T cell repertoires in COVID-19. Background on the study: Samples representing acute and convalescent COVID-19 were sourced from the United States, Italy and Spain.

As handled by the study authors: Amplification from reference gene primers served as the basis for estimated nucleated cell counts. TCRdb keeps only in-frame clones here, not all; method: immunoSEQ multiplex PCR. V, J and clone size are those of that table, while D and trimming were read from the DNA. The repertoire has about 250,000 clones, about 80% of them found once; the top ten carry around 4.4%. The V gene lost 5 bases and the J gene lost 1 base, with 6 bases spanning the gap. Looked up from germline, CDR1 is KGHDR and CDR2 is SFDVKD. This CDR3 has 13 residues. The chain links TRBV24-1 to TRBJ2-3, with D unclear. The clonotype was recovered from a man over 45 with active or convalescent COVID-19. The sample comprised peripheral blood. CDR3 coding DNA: TGTGCCACCAGTGGGCCTCGCACAGATACGCAGTATTTT. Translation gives CATSGPRTDTQYF.